At least ten counts were recorded for the clone carrying this T cell receptor (beta chain). The antigen remains unidentified. This CDR3 comprises 16 residues. V gave up 3 bases and J gave up 3 bases, with 12 bases separating them. The germline CDR1 and CDR2 sequences are KGHSH and LQKENI. The sample originates from a study of early T cells in non-severe SARS-CoV-2 infection. At the level of the study: Alpha and beta chains were unpaired, from unsorted whole-blood bulk RNA.

Individual cDNA molecules each received unique molecular identifiers attached to them. One entry per CDR3 protein results from TCRdb running MiXCR on the 5' RACE reads. Of about 80,000 distinct CDR3 sequences detected, about 13% appear once; the ten largest clones hold 1.1%. Study outcomes and limitations: Using VDJdb, the matching emphasized anti-spike CD8 responses while missing private and CD4 specificities.

The chain recombines TRBV18 with TRBJ2-6, with D tentatively TRBD2 (5 bases). The sequence came from an adult who was a healthcare worker with PCR-confirmed SARS-CoV-2 infection or an uninfected control (not recorded which). Sequenced sample: whole blood. The CDR3 sequence is CASSPPVGSGANVLTF. For the CDR3, the DNA is TGTGCCAGCTCACCGCCGGTGGGGAGTGGGGCCAACGTCCTGACTTTC.